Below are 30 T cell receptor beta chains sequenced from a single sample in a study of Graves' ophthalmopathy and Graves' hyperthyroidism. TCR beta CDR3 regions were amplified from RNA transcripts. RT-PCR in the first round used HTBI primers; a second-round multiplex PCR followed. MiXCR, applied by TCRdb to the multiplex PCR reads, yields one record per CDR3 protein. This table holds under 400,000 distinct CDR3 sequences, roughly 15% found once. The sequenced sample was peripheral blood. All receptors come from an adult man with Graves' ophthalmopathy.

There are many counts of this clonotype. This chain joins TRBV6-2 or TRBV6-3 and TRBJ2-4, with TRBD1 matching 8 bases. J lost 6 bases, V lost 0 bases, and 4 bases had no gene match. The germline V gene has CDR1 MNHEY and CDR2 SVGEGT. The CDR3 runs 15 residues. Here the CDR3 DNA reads TGTGCCAGCAGTTACTCGACAGGGGCAGGAAACATTCAGTACTTC. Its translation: CASSYSTGAGNIQYF.

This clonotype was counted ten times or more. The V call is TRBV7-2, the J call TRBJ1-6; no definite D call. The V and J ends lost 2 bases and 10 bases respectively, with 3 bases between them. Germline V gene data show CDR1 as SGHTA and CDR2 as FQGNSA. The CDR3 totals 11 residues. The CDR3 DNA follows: TGTGCCAGCAGCTTACGCTCACCCCTCCACTTT. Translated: CASSLRSPLHF.

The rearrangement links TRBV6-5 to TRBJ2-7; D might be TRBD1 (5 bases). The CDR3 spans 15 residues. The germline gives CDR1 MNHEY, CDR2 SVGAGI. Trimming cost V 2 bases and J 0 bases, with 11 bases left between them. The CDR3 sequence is CASSYVQGSSYEQYF. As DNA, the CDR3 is TGTGCCAGCAGTTACGTTCAGGGAAGCTCCTACGAGCAGTACTTC.

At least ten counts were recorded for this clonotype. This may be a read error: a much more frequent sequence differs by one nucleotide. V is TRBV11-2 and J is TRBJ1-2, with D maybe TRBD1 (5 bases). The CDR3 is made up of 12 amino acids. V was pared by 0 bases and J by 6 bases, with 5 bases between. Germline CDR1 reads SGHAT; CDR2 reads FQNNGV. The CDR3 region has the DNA TGTGCCAGCAGCTTAGAAGGGGATGGCTACACCTTC. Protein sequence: CASSLEGDGYTF.

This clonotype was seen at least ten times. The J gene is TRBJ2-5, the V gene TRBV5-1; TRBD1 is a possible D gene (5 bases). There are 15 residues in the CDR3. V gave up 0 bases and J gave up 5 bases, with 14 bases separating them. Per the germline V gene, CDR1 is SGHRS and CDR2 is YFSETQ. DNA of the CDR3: TGCGCCAGCAGCTTGGAGGGGTCTCTGGGCGAGACCCAGTACTTC. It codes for CASSLEGSLGETQYF.

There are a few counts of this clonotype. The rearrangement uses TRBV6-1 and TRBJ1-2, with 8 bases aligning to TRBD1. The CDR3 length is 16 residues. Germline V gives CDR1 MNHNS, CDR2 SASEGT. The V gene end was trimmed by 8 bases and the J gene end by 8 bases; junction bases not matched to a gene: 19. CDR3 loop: CASVKTELGQGQGYTF. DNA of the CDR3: TGTGCCAGCGTAAAAACCGAGCTTGGACAGGGACAGGGCTACACCTTC.

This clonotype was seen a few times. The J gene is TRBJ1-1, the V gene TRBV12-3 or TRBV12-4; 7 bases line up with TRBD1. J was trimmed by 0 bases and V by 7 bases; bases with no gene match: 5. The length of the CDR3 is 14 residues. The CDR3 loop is CASTMTGMNTEAFF. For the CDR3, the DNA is TGTGCCAGCACCATGACAGGGATGAACACTGAAGCTTTCTTT.

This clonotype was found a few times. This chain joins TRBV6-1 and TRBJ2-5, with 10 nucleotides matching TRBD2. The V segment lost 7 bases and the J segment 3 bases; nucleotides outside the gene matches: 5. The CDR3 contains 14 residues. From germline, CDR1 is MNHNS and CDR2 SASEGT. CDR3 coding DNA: TGTGCCAGCATACGACTAGCGGGTAAAGAGACCCAGTACTTC. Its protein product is CASIRLAGKETQYF.

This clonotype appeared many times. The chain's CDR3 is CASSARGLLNEQYF. The CDR3 DNA reads as TGTGCCAGCAGTGCCAGGGGGCTTTTAAACGAGCAGTACTTC. The chain carries TRBV2 and TRBJ2-7, with 8 nucleotides matching TRBD1. CDR1 is SNHLY and CDR2 is FYNNEI in the germline V gene. This CDR3 has 14 residues. The J segment lost 5 bases and the V segment lost 4 bases, leaving 7 bases of the junction unmatched.

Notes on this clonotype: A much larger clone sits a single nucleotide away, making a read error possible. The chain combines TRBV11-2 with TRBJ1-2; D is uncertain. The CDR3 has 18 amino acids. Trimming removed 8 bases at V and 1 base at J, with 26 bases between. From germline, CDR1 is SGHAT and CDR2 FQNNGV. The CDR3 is CASGPTDQLRPNNYGYTF. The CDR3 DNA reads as TGTGCCAGCGGCCCAACGGACCAGTTACGACCCAATAACTATGGCTACACCTTC.

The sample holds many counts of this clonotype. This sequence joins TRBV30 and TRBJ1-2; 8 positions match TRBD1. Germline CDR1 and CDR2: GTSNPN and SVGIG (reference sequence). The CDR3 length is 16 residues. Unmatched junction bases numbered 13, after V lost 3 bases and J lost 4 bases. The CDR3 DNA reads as TGTGCCTGGAGCCGAAACAGGAGGACAGGGATCTATGGCTACACCTTC. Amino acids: CAWSRNRRTGIYGYTF.

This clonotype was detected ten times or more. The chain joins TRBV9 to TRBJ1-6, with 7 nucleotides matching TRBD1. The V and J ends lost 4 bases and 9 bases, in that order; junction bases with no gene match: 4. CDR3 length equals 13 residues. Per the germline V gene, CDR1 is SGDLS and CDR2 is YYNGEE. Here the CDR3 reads CASSTGQSSPLHF. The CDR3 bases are TGTGCCAGCAGCACGGGACAGAGTTCACCCCTCCACTTT.

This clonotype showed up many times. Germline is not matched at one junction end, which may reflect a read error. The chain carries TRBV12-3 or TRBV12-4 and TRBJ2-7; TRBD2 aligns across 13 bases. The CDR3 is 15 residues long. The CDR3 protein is CASSRGTSGAYEQHF. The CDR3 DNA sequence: TGTGCCAGCAGTCGCGGGACTAGCGGGGCCTACGAGCAGCACTTC.

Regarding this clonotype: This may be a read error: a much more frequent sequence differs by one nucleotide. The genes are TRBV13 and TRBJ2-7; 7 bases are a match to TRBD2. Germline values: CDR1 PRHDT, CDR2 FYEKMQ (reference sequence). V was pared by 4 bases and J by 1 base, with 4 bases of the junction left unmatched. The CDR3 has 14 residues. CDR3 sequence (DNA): TGTGCCAGCAGCTCGGGACTATTTTCCTACGAGCAGTACTTC. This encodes CASSSGLFSYEQYF. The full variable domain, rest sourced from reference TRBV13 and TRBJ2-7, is AAGVIQSPRHLIKEKRETATLKCYPIPRHDTVYWYQQGPGQDPQFLISFYEKMQSDKGSIPDRFSAQQFSDYHSELNMSSLELGDSALYFCASSSGLFSYEQYFGPGTRLTVT.

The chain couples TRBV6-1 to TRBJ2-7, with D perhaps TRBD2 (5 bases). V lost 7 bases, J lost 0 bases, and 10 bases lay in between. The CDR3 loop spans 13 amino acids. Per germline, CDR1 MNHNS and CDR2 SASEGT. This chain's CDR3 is CASTPDSSYEQYF. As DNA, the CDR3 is TGTGCCAGCACTCCGGACTCCTCCTACGAGCAGTACTTC.

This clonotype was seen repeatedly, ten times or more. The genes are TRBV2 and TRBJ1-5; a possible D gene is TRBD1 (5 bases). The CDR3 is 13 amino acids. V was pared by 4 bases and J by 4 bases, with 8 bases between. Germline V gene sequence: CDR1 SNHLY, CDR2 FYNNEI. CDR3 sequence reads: CASSGRDNQPQHF. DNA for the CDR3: TGTGCCAGCAGTGGCAGGGATAATCAGCCCCAGCATTTT.

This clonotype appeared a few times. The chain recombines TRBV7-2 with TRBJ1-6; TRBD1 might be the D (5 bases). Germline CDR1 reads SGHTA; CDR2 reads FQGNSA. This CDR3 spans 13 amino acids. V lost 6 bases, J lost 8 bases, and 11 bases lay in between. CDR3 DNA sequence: TGTGCCAGCAGTCTGTCGGGGGATTCACCCCTCCACTTT. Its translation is CASSLSGDSPLHF.

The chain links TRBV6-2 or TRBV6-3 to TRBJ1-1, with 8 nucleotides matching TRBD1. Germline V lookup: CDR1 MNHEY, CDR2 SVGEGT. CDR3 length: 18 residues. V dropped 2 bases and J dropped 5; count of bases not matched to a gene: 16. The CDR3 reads CASSYGQGPMGLATEAFF. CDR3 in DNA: TGTGCCAGCAGTTACGGACAGGGCCCAATGGGGCTGGCTACTGAAGCTTTCTTT.

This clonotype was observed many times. In DNA, the CDR3 is TGTGCCAGCAGGATAACGGGACTAGCGGGGCCGAACACCGGGGAGCTGTTTTTT. It yields the protein CASRITGLAGPNTGELFF. The chain couples TRBV6-6 to TRBJ2-2; 13 bases fit TRBD2. This CDR3 has 18 residues. V shed 6 bases, J shed 0 bases, and the junction held 7 bases outside the gene matches. Per germline, CDR1 MNHNY and CDR2 SVGAGI (reference sequence).

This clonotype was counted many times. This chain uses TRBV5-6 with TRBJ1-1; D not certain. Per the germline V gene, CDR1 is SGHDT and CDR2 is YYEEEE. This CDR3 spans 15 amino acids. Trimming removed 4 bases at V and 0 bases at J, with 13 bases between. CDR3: CASSRVRLMNTEAFF. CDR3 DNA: TGTGCCAGCAGCCGGGTCCGACTAATGAACACTGAAGCTTTCTTT.

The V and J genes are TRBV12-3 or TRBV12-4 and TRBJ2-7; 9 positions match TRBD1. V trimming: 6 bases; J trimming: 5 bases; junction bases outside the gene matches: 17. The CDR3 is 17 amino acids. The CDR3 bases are TGTGCCAGCAGAGCCGGGACAGGGTCAACGCTCCCTCACGAGCAGTACTTC. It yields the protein CASRAGTGSTLPHEQYF.

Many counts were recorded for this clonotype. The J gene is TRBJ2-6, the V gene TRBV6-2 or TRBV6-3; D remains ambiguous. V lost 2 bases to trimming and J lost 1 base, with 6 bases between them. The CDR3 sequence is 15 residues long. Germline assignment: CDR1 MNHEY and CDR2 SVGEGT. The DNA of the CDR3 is TGTGCCAGCAGTTACGCAGGTTCTGGGGCCAACGTCCTGACTTTC. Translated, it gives CASSYAGSGANVLTF.

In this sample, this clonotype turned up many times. CDR3 nucleotides: TGTGCCAGCAGTCGACAGGGGAACTATGGCTACACCTTC. It yields the protein CASSRQGNYGYTF. The chain joins TRBV5-5 to TRBJ1-2; 8 bases fit TRBD1. The CDR3 is 13 amino acids. Losses at the gene ends were 5 bases for V and 2 bases for J; bases not matched to a gene: 2. In germline, CDR1 is SGHKS, CDR2 YYEKEE (reference sequence).

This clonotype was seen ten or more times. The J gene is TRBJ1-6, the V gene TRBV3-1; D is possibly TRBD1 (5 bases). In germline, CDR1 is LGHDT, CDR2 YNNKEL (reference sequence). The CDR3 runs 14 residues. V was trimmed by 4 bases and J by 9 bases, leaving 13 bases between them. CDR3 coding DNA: TGTGCCAGCAGCCCGGACATGGTAGTTTCACCCCTCCACTTT. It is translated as CASSPDMVVSPLHF.

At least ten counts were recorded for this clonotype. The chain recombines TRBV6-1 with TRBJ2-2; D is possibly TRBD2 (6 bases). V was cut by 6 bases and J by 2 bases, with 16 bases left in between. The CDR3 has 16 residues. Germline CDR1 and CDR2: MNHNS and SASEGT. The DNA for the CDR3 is TGTGCCAGCAGGGCTGCTGGGCGGGGAAACACCGGGGAGCTGTTTTTT. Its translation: CASRAAGRGNTGELFF.

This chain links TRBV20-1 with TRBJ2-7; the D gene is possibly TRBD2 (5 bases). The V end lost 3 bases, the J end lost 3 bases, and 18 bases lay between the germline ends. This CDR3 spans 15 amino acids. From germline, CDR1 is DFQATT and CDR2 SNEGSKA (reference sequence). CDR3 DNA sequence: TGCAGTGCTAGGGGAGCCCAAGTTGGGGTCTACGAGCAGTACTTC. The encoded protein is CSARGAQVGVYEQYF.

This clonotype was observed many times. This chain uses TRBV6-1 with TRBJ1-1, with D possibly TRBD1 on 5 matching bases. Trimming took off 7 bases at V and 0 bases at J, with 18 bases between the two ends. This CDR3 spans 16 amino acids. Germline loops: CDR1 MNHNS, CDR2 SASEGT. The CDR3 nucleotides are TGTGCCAGCACCTTCAGGCGCAGGGTCGTGAACACTGAAGCTTTCTTT. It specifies CASTFRRRVVNTEAFF.

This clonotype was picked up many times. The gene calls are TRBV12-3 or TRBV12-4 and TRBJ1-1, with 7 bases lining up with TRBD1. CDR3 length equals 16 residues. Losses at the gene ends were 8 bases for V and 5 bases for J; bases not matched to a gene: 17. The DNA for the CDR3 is TGTGCCAGCGGGAGCCTCAACCGGGACAGTAGGACTGAAGCTTTCTTT. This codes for CASGSLNRDSRTEAFF.

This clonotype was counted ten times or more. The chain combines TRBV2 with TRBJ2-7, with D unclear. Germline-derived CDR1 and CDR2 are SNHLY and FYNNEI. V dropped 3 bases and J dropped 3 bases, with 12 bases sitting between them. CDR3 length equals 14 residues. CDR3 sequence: CASSEWAHVYEQYF. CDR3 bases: TGTGCCAGCAGTGAGTGGGCACACGTCTACGAGCAGTACTTC.

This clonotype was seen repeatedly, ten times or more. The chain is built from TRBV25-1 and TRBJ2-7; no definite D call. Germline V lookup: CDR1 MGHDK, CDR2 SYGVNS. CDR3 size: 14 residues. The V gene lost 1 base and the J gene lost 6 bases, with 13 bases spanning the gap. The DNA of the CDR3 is TGTGCCAGCAGTGAATCAACAGCCTTCGGCGAGCAGTACTTC. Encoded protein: CASSESTAFGEQYF.